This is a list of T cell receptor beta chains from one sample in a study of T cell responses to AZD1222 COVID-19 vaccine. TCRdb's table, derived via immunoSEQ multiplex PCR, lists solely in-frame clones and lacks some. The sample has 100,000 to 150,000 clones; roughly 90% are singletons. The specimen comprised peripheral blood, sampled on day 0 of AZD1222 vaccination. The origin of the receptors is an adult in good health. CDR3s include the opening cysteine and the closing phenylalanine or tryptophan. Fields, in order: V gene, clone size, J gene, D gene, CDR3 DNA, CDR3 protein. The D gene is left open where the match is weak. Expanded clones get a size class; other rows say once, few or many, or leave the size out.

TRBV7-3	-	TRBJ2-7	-	TGTGCCAGCAGCAGGATGTACGAGCAGTACTTC	CASSRMYEQYF
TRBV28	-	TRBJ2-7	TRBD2	TGTGCCAGCAGACGGGGCTCTAGCGGGAGGAACGAGCAGTACTTC	CASRRGSSGRNEQYF
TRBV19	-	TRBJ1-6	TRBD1	TGTGCCAGTAGTGTTACAGGGGGTCGGGAATTGGATTCACCCCTCCACTTT	CASSVTGGRELDSPLHF
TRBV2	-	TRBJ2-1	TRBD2	TGTGCCACGCAACCACTAGCGGGAGTCAATGAGCAGTTCTTC	CATQPLAGVNEQFF
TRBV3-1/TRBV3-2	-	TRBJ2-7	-	TGTGCCAGCAGCCAAGGGGGGATTATCTACGAGCAGTACTTC	CASSQGGIIYEQYF
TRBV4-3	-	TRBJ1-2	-	TGCGCCAGCAGCCAAGATCAGGAGGGACACTATGGCTACACCTTC	CASSQDQEGHYGYTF
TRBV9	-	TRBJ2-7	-	TGTGCCAGCAGCGTAGAGGGGGGGTTCTCCTACGAGCAGTACTTC	CASSVEGGFSYEQYF
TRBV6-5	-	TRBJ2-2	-	TGTGCCAGCAGCCACGGGGAGGCCGGGGAGCTGTTTTTT	CASSHGEAGELFF
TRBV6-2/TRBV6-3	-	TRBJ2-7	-	TGTGCCAGCAGTTACTTTTCCTACGAGCAGTACTTC	CASSYFSYEQYF
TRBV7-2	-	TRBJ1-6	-	TGTGCCAGCAGCTCCCGGGCCTCGGTTACACCCCTCCACTTT	CASSSRASVTPLHF
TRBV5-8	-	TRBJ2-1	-	TGTGCCAGCAGCTCCACAACCCAGATCTACAATGAGCAGTTCTTC	CASSSTTQIYNEQFF
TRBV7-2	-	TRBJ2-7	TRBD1	TGTGCCAGCAGCCTTTTAGGCGTGGGGACAGGGAAGTACGAGCAGTACTTC	CASSLLGVGTGKYEQYF
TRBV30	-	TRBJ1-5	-	TGTGCCTGGAGTGAGAAGGGTACGAAGCCCCAGCATTTT	CAWSEKGTKPQHF
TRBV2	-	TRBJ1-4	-	TGTGCCAGCAGTATGTTACAGGTTAATGAAAAACTGTTTTTT	CASSMLQVNEKLFF
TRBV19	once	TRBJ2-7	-	TGTGCCAGTAGTATTTTTCCTGGACTACCAACCTACGAGCAGTACTTC	CASSIFPGLPTYEQYF
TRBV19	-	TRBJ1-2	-	TGTGCCAGTAGTGTCCCCTGGGGGACTAACTATGGCTACACCTTC	CASSVPWGTNYGYTF
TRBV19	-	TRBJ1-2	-	TGTGCCAGTAGGAATCAAGGCGCTAACTATGGCTACACCTTC	CASRNQGANYGYTF
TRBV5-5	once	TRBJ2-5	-	TGTGCCAGCGGAGGGTCAGAGACCCAGTACTTC	CASGGSETQYF
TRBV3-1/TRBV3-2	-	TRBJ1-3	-	TGTGCCAGCAGCCAAGAAGGGGTGGTGGGAAACACCATATATTTT	CASSQEGVVGNTIYF
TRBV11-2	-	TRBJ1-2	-	TGTGCCAGCAGCCCCGGAGTCGGCTACACCTTC	CASSPGVGYTF
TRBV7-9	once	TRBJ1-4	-	TGTGCCAGCAGCCTAAGGCAGGGCAATGAAAAACTGTTTTTT	CASSLRQGNEKLFF
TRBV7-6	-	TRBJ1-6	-	TGTGCCAGCAGCTTACGACCCCATTCAAGCTCCTATAATTCACCCCTCCACTTT	CASSLRPHSSSYNSPLHF
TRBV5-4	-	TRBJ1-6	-	TGTGCCAGCAGCGCGGGGACACTAAAACCCGATTCACCCCTCCACTTT	CASSAGTLKPDSPLHF
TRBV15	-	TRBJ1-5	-	TGTGCCACCAGCAGTGGGCGGGAGGTTCAGCCCCAGCATTTT	CATSSGREVQPQHF
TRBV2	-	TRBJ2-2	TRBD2	TGTGCCAGCAGGGTAGCGGGAGGGTACACCGGGGAGCTGTTTTTT	CASRVAGGYTGELFF
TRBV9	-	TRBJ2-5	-	TGTGCCAGCAGCGTAGAAGTGGAAGAGACCCAGTACTTC	CASSVEVEETQYF
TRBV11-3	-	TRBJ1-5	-	TGTGCCAGCAGCACCCCCGGGGGCCTCGATCGGGATCAGCCCCAGCATTTT	CASSTPGGLDRDQPQHF
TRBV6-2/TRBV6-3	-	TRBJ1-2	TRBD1	TGTGCCAGCAGTGACCCCGACGGACAGGGCCCTTCCTATGGCTACACCTTC	CASSDPDGQGPSYGYTF
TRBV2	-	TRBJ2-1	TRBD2	TGTGCCAGTACCCACCTAGCGGGAGGGGCATGGGATGAGCAGTTCTTC	CASTHLAGGAWDEQFF
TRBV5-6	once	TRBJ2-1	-	TGTGCCAGCAGCTTGTATGCCAACAATGAGCAGTTCTTC	CASSLYANNEQFF
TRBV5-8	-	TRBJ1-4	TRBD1	TGTGCCAGCAGCAAAAGACAGGGTAATGAAAAACTGTTTTTT	CASSKRQGNEKLFF
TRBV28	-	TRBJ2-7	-	TGTGCCAGCAGTCCCCCCGACCCTTACGAGCAGTACTTC	CASSPPDPYEQYF
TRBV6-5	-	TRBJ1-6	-	TGTGCCAGCGGGCGTTTGGGCAGGAGTAATTCACCCCTCCACTTT	CASGRLGRSNSPLHF
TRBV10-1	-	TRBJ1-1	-	TGCGCCAGCAGTGGGTACTGGGACACTGAAGCTTTCTTT	CASSGYWDTEAFF
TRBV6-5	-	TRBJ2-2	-	TGTGCCAGCAGTTACTTGGGGGTGGGGGACACCGGGGAGCTGTTTTTT	CASSYLGVGDTGELFF
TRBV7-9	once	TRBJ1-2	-	TGTGCCAGCAGCGGCGACAGGAACTTCTATGGCTACACCTTC	CASSGDRNFYGYTF
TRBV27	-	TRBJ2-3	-	TGTGCCAGCAGTCTCAGGGTAACTAGCACAGATACGCAGTATTTT	CASSLRVTSTDTQYF
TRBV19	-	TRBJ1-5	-	TGTGCCCACGCTAAGGCGCAAAATCAGCCCCAGCATTTT	CAHAKAQNQPQHF
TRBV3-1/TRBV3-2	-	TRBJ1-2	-	TGTGCCAGCAGCCAAGGGGGGCAGCCCTATGGCTACACCTTC	CASSQGGQPYGYTF
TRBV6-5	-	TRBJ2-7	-	TGTGCCAGCAGACGAAATAAGGACCGGTCCTACGAGCAGTACTTC	CASRRNKDRSYEQYF
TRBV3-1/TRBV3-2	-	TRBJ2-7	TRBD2	TGTGCCAGCAGCCAAGGCTGGGGAGGGGCGGGCGAGCAGTACTTC	CASSQGWGGAGEQYF
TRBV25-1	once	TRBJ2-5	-	TGTGCCAGCACCCCGGGGCACCAAGAGACCCAGTACTTC	CASTPGHQETQYF
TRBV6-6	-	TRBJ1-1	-	TGTGCCAGCAGTTACGCTGAACAGCGGGCTTTCTTT	CASSYAEQRAFF
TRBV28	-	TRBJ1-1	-	TGTGCCAGCATAGGACAGAGGACTGAAGCTTTCTTT	CASIGQRTEAFF
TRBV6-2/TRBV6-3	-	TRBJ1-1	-	TGTGCCAGCAGCCGCCGAACTCCGTTTGAAGCTTTCTTT	CASSRRTPFEAFF
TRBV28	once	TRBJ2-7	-	TGTGCCAGCAGCCAAACCGGGACCTACTTCTACGAGCAGTACTTC	CASSQTGTYFYEQYF
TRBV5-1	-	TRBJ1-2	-	TGCGCCAGCAGCGGGGATTATGGCTACACCTTC	CASSGDYGYTF
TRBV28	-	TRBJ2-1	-	TGTGCCAGCAGACTCAACCTTGGGGAAGGCGATGAGCAGTTCTTC	CASRLNLGEGDEQFF
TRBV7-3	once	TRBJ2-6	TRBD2	TGTGCCAGCAGCGTTCACGGGGCGGGACTAGTCGGTTCTGGGGCCAACGTCCTGACTTTC	CASSVHGAGLVGSGANVLTF
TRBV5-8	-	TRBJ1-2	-	TGTGCCAGCAGCAGTGGCAGGGAAGCTCATGGCTACACCTTC	CASSSGREAHGYTF
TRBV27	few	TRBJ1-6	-	TGTGCCAGCAGTCCCGCGGCAGGGGAATCGGCCCTCCACTTT	CASSPAAGESALHF
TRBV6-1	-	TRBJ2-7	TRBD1	TGTGCCAGCAGTGAAGCGCAGGGGGTTAACGAGCAGTACTTC	CASSEAQGVNEQYF
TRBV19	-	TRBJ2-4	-	TGTGCCAGTAGTGGGGGACAAGGTAATCGCATTCAGTACTTC	CASSGGQGNRIQYF
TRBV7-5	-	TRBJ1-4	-	TGTGCCAGAACCTTATTTTTCACTCGGGATGAAAAACTGTTTTTT	CARTLFFTRDEKLFF
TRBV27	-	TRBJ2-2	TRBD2	TGTGCCAGCAGTCCCCGGACTAGATCCGGGGAGCTGTTTTTT	CASSPRTRSGELFF
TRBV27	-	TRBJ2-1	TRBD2	TGTGCCAGCAGAGCGGGATACTGGAATGAGCAGTTCTTC	CASRAGYWNEQFF
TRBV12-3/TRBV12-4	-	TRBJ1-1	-	TGTGCCAGCAGTTTAGTATACACTGAAGCTTTCTTT	CASSLVYTEAFF
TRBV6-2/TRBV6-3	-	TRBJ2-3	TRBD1	TGTGCCAGCAGTACCGGGACAGGGAACACAGATACGCAGTATTTT	CASSTGTGNTDTQYF
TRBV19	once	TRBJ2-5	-	TGTGCCAGTAGTATCCGGCGGGACTGGGACCAAGAGACCCAGTACTTC	CASSIRRDWDQETQYF
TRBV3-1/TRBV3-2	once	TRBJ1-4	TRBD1	TGTGCCAGCAACGGACAGGAGGCGGAAAAACTGTTTTTT	CASNGQEAEKLFF